The entry below gives a single T cell receptor (beta chain) sequence along with its context. What antigen it recognizes has not been identified. No base-level quality is on record; no much larger clone is a single base apart. The data derive from a study of blood T cell repertoires in COVID-19 (dated by TCRdb to the early 2020s). Regarding the complete study: Collaborator samples came from the United States, Italy and Spain and covered acute and convalescent phases of COVID-19. The material from the prospective study consisted of cDNA or gDNA derived from T cells, B-cell-depleted T cells, or PBMCs. Where available, HLA class I and class II types were obtained from metadata supplied by the sample provider rather than from assay-based typing. Nearly every sample came with metadata listing a de-identified subject ID, COVID-19 status, age in years and sex. The samples were drawn from two sources: the first 160 participants of the ongoing ImmuneRACE study, and 950 to 1,500 subjects contributed by 6 global collaborators. The dataset comprised deeply sampled blood TCRbeta repertoires from subjects exposed to, actively infected with, or recovered from COVID-19. A freely available public database, intended as a resource for researchers studying the immune response to SARS-CoV-2, is where the repertoires were released.

The collaborating institutions used their own protocols to collect whole blood in K2EDTA tubes. For TCRbeta analysis, collaborators shipped samples in one of three forms: frozen whole blood, isolated PBMCs, or DNA extracted from either of those sample types. Study-wide conclusions, independent of this receptor: The amount of clinical and demographic metadata varied by source and participant and was provided uncurated.

From the cysteine up to the phenylalanine, the CDR3 has a length of 13 residues. Only the CDR3 part of the read is kept: 39 bases, read in frame from the first base. At the junction V is shortened by 5 bases and J by 2 bases, with 9 bases in between. Via the germline V gene, CDR1 is SGHVS and CDR2 FNYEAQ. The immunoSEQ Assay, a bias-controlled multiplex PCR, was used to amplify TCRbeta CDR3 regions from genomic DNA. In the authors' own workflow: The number of nucleated cells in each sample was estimated from the amplification of reference gene primers within the assay. To quantify the absolute abundance of each unique TCRbeta CDR3 rearrangement, sequence reads were collapsed and filtered. For each sample, productive Simpson clonality was calculated as the square root of Simpson's diversity index across productive rearrangements. TCRdb carries this immuneACCESS record with in-frame sequences only. Its versions omit some clonotypes, under half of them owing to an unresolved V gene in the studies checked, with the rest unexplained. The DNA was the basis for D and trimming; V, J and clone size are from that table. Here the sample has about 68,000 clones; over 75% occur a single time. Of the sample, roughly 23% falls within the top ten clones.

The chain links TRBV7-6 with TRBJ2-5; matching of 5 bases hints at TRBD1 as the D gene. The sequence was collected from a man aged 50 to 60 with acute or convalescent COVID-19. Sequenced input: peripheral blood. Here the CDR3 is given as CASSPGQQETQYF. Here is the DNA: TGTGCCAGCAGCCCCGGACAACAAGAGACCCAGTACTTC.